The 4 T cell receptor beta chains below all came from one sample that was sequenced in a study of blood T cell repertoires in COVID-19. Clones were read by immunoSEQ multiplex PCR, and TCRdb kept only the in-frame ones, dropping some. The sample shows about 95,000 clones, approximately 91% of them seen only once. The sample was peripheral blood. The receptors come from a woman between 65 and 79 years old with acute or convalescent COVID-19.

This rearrangement joins TRBV7-9 to TRBJ1-2, with D unresolved. The germline V gene has CDR1 SEHNR and CDR2 FQNEAQ (reference sequence). The CDR3 totals 13 residues. Trimming took 3 bases from V and 4 from J, leaving 9 bases between them. The CDR3 sequence is CASSFSAGYGYTF. Here the CDR3 DNA reads TGTGCCAGCAGCTTTTCGGCAGGCTATGGCTACACCTTC.

The chain has TRBV28 and TRBJ1-4, with TRBD1 identical over 9 bases. CDR3 size: 16 residues. In germline, CDR1 is MDHEN, CDR2 SYDVKM. J was trimmed by 4 bases and V by 4 bases; bases with no gene match: 7. Here the CDR3 reads CASSYAGQGLNEKLFF. The DNA for the CDR3 is TGTGCCAGCAGTTATGCCGGACAGGGGCTTAATGAAAAACTGTTTTTT.

The genes are TRBV5-8 and TRBJ2-1, with 8 bases matching TRBD1. The CDR3 runs to 17 residues. V shed 4 bases, J shed 6 bases, and the junction held 15 bases outside the gene matches. Per germline, CDR1 SGHTS and CDR2 YDEGEE. CDR3: CASSPLGQGAKSNEQFF. The CDR3 DNA sequence: TGTGCCAGCAGCCCTCTGGGGCAGGGGGCGAAGAGCAATGAGCAGTTCTTC.

V usage is TRBV19 and J usage is TRBJ2-4, with a tentative D call TRBD1 (5 bases). Between the trimmed V and J ends, which lost 5 bases and 0 bases, there was a span of 11 bases. The CDR3 has 15 residues. Germline loops: CDR1 LNHDA, CDR2 SQIVND (reference sequence). The CDR3, as DNA: TGTGCCAGTAGTCTCAAAGACAGAGCCAAAAACATTCAGTACTTC. Protein product: CASSLKDRAKNIQYF. Full variable domain (missing parts from reference TRBV19 and TRBJ2-4): DGGITQSPKYLFRKEGQNVTLSCEQNLNHDAMYWYRQDPGQGLRLIYYSQIVNDFQKGDIAEGYSVSREKKESFPLTVTSAQKNPTAFYLCASSLKDRAKNIQYFGAGTRLSVL.